This entry lists 14 T cell receptor beta chains sequenced from one sample in a study of OX40 agonist ivuxolimab in advanced cancers. The protocol was immunoSEQ multiplex PCR, while the TCRdb copy is restricted to in-frame clones and leaves out a portion. This table has some 10,000 clones, about nine tenths appearing once. Source: CD4+ or CD8+ T cells sorted from blood, taken in a trial of the OX40 agonist ivuxolimab. The receptor source for this set is an adult with an advanced solid tumor such as melanoma, head and neck, liver or kidney cancer.

This clone turned up a few times. The rearrangement links TRBV28 to TRBJ2-7; D unresolved. Trimming stripped 2 bases from V and 3 bases from J, with 11 bases between. CDR3 length equals 14 residues. The germline V gene has CDR1 MDHEN and CDR2 SYDVKM. For the CDR3, the DNA is TGTGCCAGCAGTTTAGACTTGGAGTTCTACGAGCAGTACTTC. It encodes CASSLDLEFYEQYF.

The chain uses TRBV15 and TRBJ2-3; the match to TRBD1 covers 7 bases. V was pared by 0 bases and J by 0 bases, with 3 bases of the junction left unmatched. CDR3 size: 16 residues. The V gene's germline CDR1 is LNHNV and CDR2 YYDKDF (reference sequence). Here the CDR3 DNA reads TGTGCCACCAGCAGAGATGGACAGGCAAGCACAGATACGCAGTATTTT. Residues: CATSRDGQASTDTQYF.

The table lists this clone with a few counts. V and J are TRBV9 and TRBJ1-1; D is perhaps TRBD1 (6 bases). The CDR3 contains 14 residues. The ends were cut back, 0 bases at V and 5 bases at J, with 11 bases in the middle. Germline-derived CDR1 and CDR2 are SGDLS and YYNGEE. Written as DNA, the CDR3 is TGTGCCAGCAGCGTAGTGGGGGCTGGGACTGAAGCTTTCTTT. This translates into CASSVVGAGTEAFF.

This clone occurred a few times. The chain joins TRBV29-1 to TRBJ1-1; no firm D call. Germline V gene lookup returns CDR1 SQVTM and CDR2 ANQGSEA. Trimming cost V 2 bases and J 1 base, with 5 bases left between them. The CDR3 totals 12 residues. The CDR3 is CSVELGNTEAFF. The CDR3 region has the DNA TGCAGCGTTGAACTGGGGAACACTGAAGCTTTCTTT.

The chain's CDR3 is CASSPARTDTQYF. The DNA of the CDR3 is TGTGCCAGCTCACCTGCTCGCACAGATACGCAGTATTTT. The rearrangement joins TRBV18 to TRBJ2-3, with D unclear. This CDR3 spans 13 amino acids. Germline values: CDR1 KGHSH, CDR2 LQKENI. V lost 3 bases, J lost 1 base, and 5 bases lay in between.

The rearrangement uses TRBV30 and TRBJ2-2, with a possible D match to TRBD1 (7 bases). This CDR3 comprises 15 residues. The germline V and J ends were trimmed by 8 bases and 1 base, with 17 bases remaining between them. Germline CDR1 reads GTSNPN; CDR2 reads SVGIG (reference sequence). CDR3 coding DNA: TGTGCCCGACAGGGTAGGGGGGTGAACACCGGGGAGCTGTTTTTT. Amino acids: CARQGRGVNTGELFF.

The gene calls are TRBV4-1 and TRBJ1-2, with 7 bases matching TRBD1. J was trimmed by 4 bases and V by 4 bases; bases with no gene match: 9. There are 15 residues in the CDR3. CDR1 is MGHRA and CDR2 is YSYEKL in the germline V gene. The CDR3 region is CASSPAGTETYGYTF. As DNA, the CDR3 is TGCGCCAGCAGCCCAGCCGGGACAGAGACCTATGGCTACACCTTC.

This chain connects TRBV19 to TRBJ2-7, with D maybe TRBD2 (6 bases). Trimming stripped 1 base from V and 2 bases from J, with 6 bases between. Per the germline V gene, CDR1 is LNHDA and CDR2 is SQIVND (reference sequence). This CDR3 spans 13 amino acids. The CDR3 reads CASSIGLAYEQYF. The CDR3 DNA follows: TGTGCCAGTAGTATAGGACTAGCCTACGAGCAGTACTTC.

The chain employs TRBV6-4 and TRBJ2-2; possible D gene TRBD2, 6 bases. The CDR3 has 14 residues. V was trimmed by 4 bases and J by 7 bases, leaving 13 bases between them. Per germline, CDR1 MRHNA and CDR2 SNTAGT. The CDR3 DNA is TGTGCCAGCAGTGCACCGTCGGAGGGCGGGGAGCTGTTTTTT. Amino acids: CASSAPSEGGELFF.

The chain is built from TRBV11-2 and TRBJ2-4, with D maybe TRBD2 (5 bases). From germline, CDR1 is SGHAT and CDR2 FQNNGV. There are 16 residues in the CDR3. The ends were cut back, 1 base at V and 7 bases at J, with 17 bases in the middle. CDR3 bases: TGTGCCAGCAGCTTAGGAGGGCTCGGGCTGGGGAACATTCAGTACTTC. This sequence encodes CASSLGGLGLGNIQYF. The whole variable domain, filled in from reference TRBV11-2 and TRBJ2-4, reads EAGVAQSPRYKIIEKRQSVAFWCNPISGHATLYWYQQILGQGPKLLIQFQNNGVVDDSQLPKDRFSAERLKGVDSTLKIQPAKLEDSAVYLCASSLGGLGLGNIQYFGAGTRLSVL.

The chain joins TRBV6-6 to TRBJ2-1; maybe TRBD1 (5 bases). Looked up from germline, CDR1 is MNHNY and CDR2 is SVGAGI (reference sequence). V lost 4 bases to trimming and J lost 10 bases, with 8 bases between them. This CDR3 has 11 amino acids. The CDR3 region has the DNA TGTGCCAGCAGTTCCTACAGGGAGCAGTTCTTC. Encoded protein: CASSSYREQFF.

The chain combines TRBV30 with TRBJ1-4; possible D gene TRBD1, 5 bases. The CDR3 is made up of 11 amino acids. The V end was cut by 3 bases, the J end by 13 bases, with 12 bases between. Germline V gene data show CDR1 as GTSNPN and CDR2 as SVGIG (reference sequence). For the CDR3, the DNA is TGTGCCTGGAGCTCGGGGCGTCGACTGTTTTTT. Translating gives CAWSSGRRLFF.

The V and J genes are TRBV11-3 and TRBJ2-7; a weak D match, TRBD2 (6 bases). The V end was cut by 5 bases, the J end by 2 bases, with 13 bases between. CDR1 SGHNT and CDR2 YENEEA come from the germline V gene. The CDR3 is made up of 14 amino acids. CDR3 nucleotides: TGTGCCAGCAGCCCTGCGGGGAGTCCCTACGAGCAGTACTTC. As protein: CASSPAGSPYEQYF. Filled out from reference TRBV11-3 and TRBJ2-7, the complete variable domain reads EAGVVQSPRYKIIEKKQPVAFWCNPISGHNTLYWYLQNLGQGPELLIRYENEEAVDDSQLPKDRFSAERLKGVDSTLKIQPAELGDSAVYLCASSPAGSPYEQYFGPGTRLTVT.

The J gene is TRBJ1-2, the V gene TRBV28, with D possibly matching TRBD1 (6 bases). Per the germline V gene, CDR1 is MDHEN and CDR2 is SYDVKM. The CDR3 is made up of 13 amino acids. With 7 bases removed from V and 6 bases from J, the gap between germline ends came to 15 bases. The CDR3 loop reads CASTPQGRNGYTF. CDR3 sequence (DNA): TGTGCCAGCACCCCCCAGGGGAGGAATGGCTACACCTTC.